The clone carrying this T cell receptor beta chain was seen at least ten times. The data originate from a study of metastatic and nonmetastatic thyroid tumors. Nobody among the patients had been given any treatment before thyroid surgery. TCRdb re-called clones via MiXCR from the PCR reads. The table lists tens of thousands of clones, around 16% of them singletons. The V gene end was trimmed by 6 bases and the J gene end by 0 bases; junction bases not matched to a gene: 6. The length of the CDR3 is 17 residues. Sequencing was done on a sample of blood. This rearrangement joins TRBV12-3 or TRBV12-4 to TRBJ1-6; 9 bases fit TRBD1. The clonotype was recovered from a female donor with papillary thyroid cancer or a benign thyroid nodule (not recorded which). Some clones in this sample may be carry-over from other donors' samples. DNA of the CDR3: TGTGCCAGCAGCCGATGGACAGGGGCCTCCTATAATTCACCCCTCCACTTT. Translated, it gives CASSRWTGASYNSPLHF.